These 18 T cell receptor beta chains were all obtained from the same sample, sequenced in a study of blood T cell repertoires in COVID-19. TCRdb's table, derived via immunoSEQ multiplex PCR, lists solely in-frame clones and lacks some. This sample has under 300,000 clones; more than 85% occur once, and the top ten carry less than 4.5%. Sequences were obtained from peripheral blood. These receptors all stem from a man aged 18 to 35 with active or convalescent COVID-19.

The rearrangement joins TRBV5-6 to TRBJ2-7; no definite D call. The germline gives CDR1 SGHDT, CDR2 YYEEEE. V was pared by 2 bases and J by 7 bases, with 7 bases between. The CDR3 consists of 11 residues. For the CDR3, the DNA is TGTGCCAGCAGCTTCTATACGGAGCAGTACTTC. It codes for CASSFYTEQYF.

The chain combines TRBV5-5 with TRBJ1-2, with a weak D call TRBD1 (6 bases). Germline V gives CDR1 SGHKS, CDR2 YYEKEE (reference sequence). The CDR3 loop spans 14 amino acids. V dropped 4 bases and J dropped 9 bases, with 19 bases sitting between them. DNA for the CDR3: TGTGCCAGCAGCCGGACTGGGGGCGTTAATCGCTACACCTTC. Its protein is CASSRTGGVNRYTF.

The chain couples TRBV5-6 to TRBJ2-3, with 10 bases matching TRBD2. In germline, CDR1 is SGHDT, CDR2 YYEEEE. The CDR3 covers 16 residues. Losses at the gene ends were 0 bases for V and 3 bases for J; bases not matched to a gene: 4. The CDR3, as DNA: TGTGCCAGCAGCTTGGGCGCGACTAGCGGGACAGATACGCAGTATTTT. This encodes CASSLGATSGTDTQYF.

This chain links TRBV5-1 with TRBJ2-1; 12 bases align to TRBD2. The trim removed 4 bases at V and 9 bases at J, leaving 8 bases unmatched. Per the germline V gene, CDR1 is SGHRS and CDR2 is YFSETQ. The CDR3 is made up of 15 amino acids. This CDR3 reads CASSGTSGPVSEQFF. CDR3 sequence (DNA): TGCGCCAGCAGCGGGACTAGCGGGCCGGTCAGTGAGCAGTTCTTC. The whole variable domain, filled in from reference TRBV5-1 and TRBJ2-1, reads KAGVTQTPRYLIKTRGQQVTLSCSPISGHRSVSWYQQTPGQGLQFLFEYFSETQRNKGNFPGRFSGRQFSNSRSEMNVSTLELGDSALYLCASSGTSGPVSEQFFGPGTRLTVL.

This chain links TRBV5-4 with TRBJ2-5; D perhaps matches TRBD2 (5 bases). CDR1 is SGHNT, CDR2 YYREEE, per germline (reference sequence). This CDR3 is built from 14 residues. The germline V and J ends were trimmed by 5 bases and 5 bases, with 16 bases remaining between them. The DNA of the CDR3 is TGTGCCAGCAGAACCGGCCCAAGCGGCGAGACCCAGTACTTC. Amino acids: CASRTGPSGETQYF.

The chain is built from TRBV4-2 and TRBJ1-2; tentative D call: TRBD1 (6 bases). The V end lost 4 bases, the J end lost 0 bases, and 18 bases lay between the germline ends. Germline CDR1 LGHNA, CDR2 YNFKEQ. This CDR3 region has 17 residues. Here the CDR3 DNA reads TGTGCCAGCAGCCGTCGGCCAGGGGAGGGGGCTAACTATGGCTACACCTTC. It translates to CASSRRPGEGANYGYTF.

This chain links TRBV2 with TRBJ2-1, with D perhaps matching TRBD2 (5 bases). This CDR3 spans 14 amino acids. The V gene lost 7 bases and the J gene lost 2 bases, with 12 bases spanning the gap. CDR1 is SNHLY and CDR2 is FYNNEI in the germline V gene. The CDR3 nucleotides are TGTGCCAGCATTTCCAGCGGTACCTACAATGAGCAGTTCTTC. Translating it yields CASISSGTYNEQFF.

V and J are TRBV28 and TRBJ1-1; 9 bases fit TRBD1. The CDR3 sequence is 12 residues long. Germline V lookup: CDR1 MDHEN, CDR2 SYDVKM. V shed 3 bases, J shed 8 bases, and the junction held 1 base outside the gene matches. CDR3 protein: CASSLGQGEAFF. The CDR3, as DNA: TGTGCCAGCAGTTTGGGACAGGGCGAAGCTTTCTTT.

This chain connects TRBV7-9 to TRBJ2-1; tentative D call: TRBD2 (6 bases). The CDR3 contains 16 residues. V was shortened by 0 bases and J by 4 bases, with 13 bases between the two germline ends. Germline V gives CDR1 SEHNR, CDR2 FQNEAQ (reference sequence). CDR3 DNA sequence: TGTGCCAGCAGCTTAGCAGTGGTAGCGGAATACAATGAGCAGTTCTTC. It specifies CASSLAVVAEYNEQFF. The variable domain in full, completed from reference TRBV7-9 and TRBJ2-1, reads DTGVSQNPRHKITKRGQNVTFRCDPISEHNRLYWYRQTLGQGPEFLTYFQNEAQLEKSRLLSDRFSAERPKGSFSTLEIQRTEQGDSAMYLCASSLAVVAEYNEQFFGPGTRLTVL.

V usage is TRBV6-2 or TRBV6-3 and J usage is TRBJ2-3; D is undetermined. This CDR3 contains 14 residues. V was trimmed by 3 bases and J by 4 bases, leaving 11 bases between them. Germline V gives CDR1 MNHEY, CDR2 SVGEGT. In DNA form, the CDR3 reads TGTGCCAGCAGTTATCGGGTCTCGGCAGATACGCAGTATTTT. Its protein product is CASSYRVSADTQYF.

This clone turned up a few times. The V gene is TRBV29-1, the J gene TRBJ2-1; D is undetermined. The CDR3 is made up of 11 amino acids. Germline lookup yields CDR1 SQVTM and CDR2 ANQGSEA. V lost 4 bases and J lost 7, with 8 bases in between. The CDR3 spells CSVAGRNEQFF. CDR3 in DNA: TGCAGCGTTGCTGGGCGAAATGAGCAGTTCTTC.

The V and J genes are TRBV4-2 and TRBJ2-3, with 9 bases lining up with TRBD2. The CDR3 consists of 17 residues. Germline CDR1 and CDR2: LGHNA and YNFKEQ. After removal of 0 bases from V and 0 bases from J, the junction contained 4 bases not matched to a gene. The chain's CDR3 is CASSQELRGGSTDTQYF. The CDR3 DNA follows: TGTGCCAGCAGCCAAGAGTTGCGGGGGGGTAGCACAGATACGCAGTATTTT.

The CDR3 DNA is TGTGCCAGCAGCTCCGGGACAGGGGGTATTGGGACCCAGTACTTC. It yields the protein CASSSGTGGIGTQYF. The chain carries TRBV7-2 and TRBJ2-5; 11 nucleotides match TRBD1. CDR1 SGHTA and CDR2 FQGNSA come from the germline V gene. V lost 4 bases and J lost 7; bases outside the gene matches: 8. This CDR3 has 15 amino acids.

This rearrangement joins TRBV24-1 to TRBJ2-5, with 9 bases aligning to TRBD1. The CDR3 is 15 residues long. CDR1 and CDR2 from the germline V gene are KGHDR and SFDVKD. The ends lost 10 bases at V and 4 bases at J; junction bases unmatched: 12. As DNA, the CDR3 is TGTGCCACTAGGGACTCCGGGACAGGGAGAGAGACCCAGTACTTC. This codes for CATRDSGTGRETQYF.

The rearrangement links TRBV9 to TRBJ1-4; 8 bases are a match to TRBD1. Germline V gene sequence: CDR1 SGDLS, CDR2 YYNGEE. The CDR3 extends over 15 amino acids. V gave up 5 bases and J gave up 8 bases; unmatched junction bases: 11. CDR3 sequence: CASSQKDREGEKLFF. In DNA, the CDR3 is TGTGCCAGCAGTCAAAAGGACAGGGAAGGGGAAAAACTGTTTTTT.

As to this clone: The likely explanation is a read error, given a far larger clone one base away. The V gene is TRBV9, the J gene TRBJ2-3; D gene ambiguous. This CDR3 is 12 amino acids long. V lost 6 bases, J lost 1 base, and 6 bases lay in between. The V gene's germline CDR1 is SGDLS and CDR2 YYNGEE. CDR3: CASNPGTDTQYF. In nucleotides, the CDR3 is TGTGCCAGCAACCCGGGCACAGATACGCAGTATTTT.

The V gene is TRBV5-1, the J gene TRBJ1-1; TRBD1 agrees at 7 bases. CDR1 SGHRS and CDR2 YFSETQ come from the germline V gene. The CDR3 is 17 residues long. Losses at the gene ends were 3 bases for V and 2 bases for J; bases not matched to a gene: 13. The CDR3 spells CASSWGDTGELNTEAFF. The CDR3 bases are TGCGCCAGCAGCTGGGGGGATACAGGGGAACTTAACACTGAAGCTTTCTTT. The whole variable domain, filled in from reference TRBV5-1 and TRBJ1-1, reads KAGVTQTPRYLIKTRGQQVTLSCSPISGHRSVSWYQQTPGQGLQFLFEYFSETQRNKGNFPGRFSGRQFSNSRSEMNVSTLELGDSALYLCASSWGDTGELNTEAFFGQGTRLTVV.

The genes are TRBV19 and TRBJ2-7; a weak D match, TRBD1 (5 bases). Trimming stripped 9 bases from V and 1 base from J, with 16 bases between. Looked up from germline, CDR1 is LNHDA and CDR2 is SQIVND (reference sequence). The CDR3 spans 14 residues. The CDR3 loop is CASAQTQGSYEQYF. DNA for the CDR3: TGTGCCAGCGCCCAGACGCAGGGTTCCTACGAGCAGTACTTC. Full variable domain (outside the CDR3, taken from reference TRBV19 and TRBJ2-7): DGGITQSPKYLFRKEGQNVTLSCEQNLNHDAMYWYRQDPGQGLRLIYYSQIVNDFQKGDIAEGYSVSREKKESFPLTVTSAQKNPTAFYLCASAQTQGSYEQYFGPGTRLTVT.